These T cell receptor beta chains were read from a single sample in a study of cytomegalovirus exposure and HLA in healthy donors. The protocol was immunoSEQ multiplex PCR, while the TCRdb copy is restricted to in-frame clones and leaves out a portion. The sample includes 110,000 or so clones, approximately 94% of them seen just once. Sequenced material: PBMCs. Receptors were obtained from a woman between 18 and 29 years old in good health and CMV-seronegative. Both conserved end residues are part of each CDR3.

j_call v_call cdr3_length cdr3_aa
TRBJ1-2 TRBV27 13 CASSLSGGYGYTF
TRBJ2-7 TRBV5-5 14 CASSSQGQGREQYF
TRBJ2-1 TRBV9 15 CASSVVAGRGGEQFF
TRBJ1-2 TRBV19 15 CASSTNRDRNYGYTF
TRBJ2-5 TRBV7-2 15 CASSFYGSSRGTQYF
TRBJ1-4 TRBV28 14 CASSLVQGGGKLFF
TRBJ2-7 TRBV25-1 15 CASSEPGTGGYEQYF
TRBJ2-5 TRBV29-1 14 CSGRGLIDVETQYF
TRBJ1-3 TRBV7-2 13 CASARTGGNTIYF
TRBJ1-4 TRBV29-1 12 CSVETPNEKLFF
TRBJ1-2 TRBV13 13 CASSLERNYGYTF
TRBJ1-6 TRBV6-5 12 CASSYTDSPLHF
TRBJ1-1 TRBV2 14 CASRPTGGHTEAFF
TRBJ2-1 TRBV2 18 CASSSTSGGASSYNEQFF
TRBJ2-7 TRBV2 14 CASSAHQISYEQYF